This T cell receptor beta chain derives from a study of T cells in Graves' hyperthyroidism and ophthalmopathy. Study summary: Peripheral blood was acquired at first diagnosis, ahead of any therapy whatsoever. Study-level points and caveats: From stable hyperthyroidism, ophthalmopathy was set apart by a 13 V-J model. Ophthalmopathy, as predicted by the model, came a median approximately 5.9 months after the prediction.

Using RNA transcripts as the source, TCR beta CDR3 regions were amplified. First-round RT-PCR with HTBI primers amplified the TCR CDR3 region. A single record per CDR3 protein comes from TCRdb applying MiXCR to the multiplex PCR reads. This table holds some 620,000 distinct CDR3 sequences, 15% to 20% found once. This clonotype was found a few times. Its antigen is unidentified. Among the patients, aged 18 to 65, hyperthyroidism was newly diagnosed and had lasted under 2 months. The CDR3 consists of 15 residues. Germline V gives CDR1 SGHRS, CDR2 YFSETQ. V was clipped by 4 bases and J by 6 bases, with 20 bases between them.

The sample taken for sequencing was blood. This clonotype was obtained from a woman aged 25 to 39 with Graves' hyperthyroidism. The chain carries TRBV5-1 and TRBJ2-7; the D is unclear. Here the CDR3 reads CASSSLRESPGEQYF. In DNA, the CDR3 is TGCGCCAGCAGCAGCCTACGAGAGTCCCCGGGCGAGCAGTACTTC.